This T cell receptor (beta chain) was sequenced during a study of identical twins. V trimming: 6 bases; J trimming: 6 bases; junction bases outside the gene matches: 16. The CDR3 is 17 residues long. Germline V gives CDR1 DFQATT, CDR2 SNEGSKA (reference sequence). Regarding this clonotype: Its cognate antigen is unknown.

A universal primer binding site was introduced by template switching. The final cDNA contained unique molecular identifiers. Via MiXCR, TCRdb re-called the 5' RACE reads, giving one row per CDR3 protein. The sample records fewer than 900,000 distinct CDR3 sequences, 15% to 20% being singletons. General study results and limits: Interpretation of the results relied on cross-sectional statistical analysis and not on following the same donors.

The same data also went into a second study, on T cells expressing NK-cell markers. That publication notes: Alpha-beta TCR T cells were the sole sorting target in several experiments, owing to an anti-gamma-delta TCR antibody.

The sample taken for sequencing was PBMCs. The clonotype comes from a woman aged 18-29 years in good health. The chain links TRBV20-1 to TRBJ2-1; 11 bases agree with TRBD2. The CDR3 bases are TGCAGTGCGGTGACTAGCGGGAAACTTAAGGCCACCAATGAGCAGTTCTTC. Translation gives CSAVTSGKLKATNEQFF.